This passage covers 9 T cell receptor beta chains from one sample sequenced in a study of regulatory dendritic cells for organ transplantation. The table came from immunoSEQ multiplex PCR; TCRdb's copy has only in-frame clones and leaves some out. The repertoire holds under 50,000 clones, with around nine tenths as singletons. The sequencing input was naive CD8+ T cells from blood. The subset is: CD45RA+ naive T cells. These receptors were obtained from a human donor in good health.

This rearrangement joins TRBV7-3 to TRBJ1-2, with D possibly being TRBD1 (6 bases). The CDR3 runs to 14 residues. V gave up 0 bases and J gave up 3 bases, with 8 bases separating them. Germline CDR1 SGHTA, CDR2 FQGTGA. CDR3 in amino acids: CASSLTGGHYGYTF. The CDR3 region has the DNA TGTGCCAGCAGCTTAACTGGGGGCCACTATGGCTACACCTTC.

This chain links TRBV19 with TRBJ2-5, with 7 bases that match TRBD1. The CDR3 sequence is 11 residues long. Unmatched junction bases numbered 4, after V lost 10 bases and J lost 5 bases. CDR1 is LNHDA, CDR2 SQIVND, per germline (reference sequence). CDR3 region: CANFRGETQYF. The CDR3 DNA reads TGTGCCAACTTCAGGGGGGAGACCCAGTACTTC.

V usage is TRBV27 and J usage is TRBJ2-7, with a possible D match to TRBD1 (6 bases). The CDR3 loop spans 15 amino acids. The V end was cut by 3 bases, the J end by 3 bases, with 15 bases between. In germline, CDR1 is MNHEY, CDR2 SMNVEV (reference sequence). CDR3 in DNA: TGTGCCAGCAGTTTCTTCCGGGACACCAACTACGAGCAGTACTTC. Translating gives CASSFFRDTNYEQYF.

This clone appeared a few times. V and J are TRBV4-2 and TRBJ1-1; TRBD1 matches 7 bases. The CDR3 runs to 13 residues. With V trimmed by 4 bases and J by 5 bases, 4 bases remained unmatched. Germline CDR1 reads LGHNA; CDR2 reads YNFKEQ. The CDR3 region is CASSPDRETEAFF. In DNA, the CDR3 is TGTGCCAGCAGCCCAGACAGGGAGACTGAAGCTTTCTTT.

This chain uses TRBV2 with TRBJ2-7, with a tentative D call TRBD2 (6 bases). With 4 bases removed from V and 7 bases from J, the gap between germline ends came to 20 bases. Germline loops: CDR1 SNHLY, CDR2 FYNNEI. This CDR3 has 15 amino acids. Written as DNA, the CDR3 is TGTGCCAGCAGTGGGCCGCCGGGAGCCCTGGGGGAGCAGTACTTC. Encoded protein: CASSGPPGALGEQYF. The whole variable domain, remainder taken from reference TRBV2 and TRBJ2-7, is EPEVTQTPSHQVTQMGQEVILRCVPISNHLYFYWYRQILGQKVEFLVSFYNNEISEKSEIFDDQFSVERPDGSNFTLKIRSTKLEDSAMYFCASSGPPGALGEQYFGPGTRLTVT.

The chain has TRBV6-5 and TRBJ2-5, with TRBD2 identical over 8 bases. The V and J ends lost 5 bases and 7 bases, in that order; junction bases with no gene match: 6. This CDR3 has 13 amino acids. Germline V lookup: CDR1 MNHEY, CDR2 SVGAGI. The CDR3 protein is CASSPGAGGTQYF. The DNA of the CDR3 is TGTGCCAGCAGTCCAGGGGCGGGAGGGACCCAGTACTTC.

This clone was seen once. CDR3 nucleotides: TGTGCCAGTTCGCCGCAGGGAAAGGATGAAAAACTGTTTTTT. Protein product: CASSPQGKDEKLFF. The chain recombines TRBV2 with TRBJ1-4; a possible D gene is TRBD1 (5 bases). The CDR3 totals 14 residues. Germline V gene sequence: CDR1 SNHLY, CDR2 FYNNEI. With 9 bases removed from V and 6 bases from J, the gap between germline ends came to 17 bases.

This clone was seen only once. The chain links TRBV7-6 to TRBJ1-6, with 9 bases lining up with TRBD1. V shed 6 bases and J 7 bases; nucleotides not matched to a gene: 4. Germline assignment: CDR1 SGHVS and CDR2 FNYEAQ. The length of the CDR3 is 14 residues. The CDR3 DNA follows: TGTGCCAGCAGTTCCACAGGGGGCAATTCACCCCTCCACTTT. Its translation is CASSSTGGNSPLHF.

The rearrangement joins TRBV13 to TRBJ2-7; TRBD2 matches at 14 bases. The CDR3 covers 18 residues. Germline CDR1 and CDR2: PRHDT and FYEKMQ (reference sequence). After removal of 4 bases from V and 2 bases from J, the junction contained 10 bases not matched to a gene. CDR3 DNA sequence: TGTGCCAGCAGCTCAGAAGGACTAGCGGGAGGACCCGCCTACGAGCAGTACTTC. It specifies CASSSEGLAGGPAYEQYF.